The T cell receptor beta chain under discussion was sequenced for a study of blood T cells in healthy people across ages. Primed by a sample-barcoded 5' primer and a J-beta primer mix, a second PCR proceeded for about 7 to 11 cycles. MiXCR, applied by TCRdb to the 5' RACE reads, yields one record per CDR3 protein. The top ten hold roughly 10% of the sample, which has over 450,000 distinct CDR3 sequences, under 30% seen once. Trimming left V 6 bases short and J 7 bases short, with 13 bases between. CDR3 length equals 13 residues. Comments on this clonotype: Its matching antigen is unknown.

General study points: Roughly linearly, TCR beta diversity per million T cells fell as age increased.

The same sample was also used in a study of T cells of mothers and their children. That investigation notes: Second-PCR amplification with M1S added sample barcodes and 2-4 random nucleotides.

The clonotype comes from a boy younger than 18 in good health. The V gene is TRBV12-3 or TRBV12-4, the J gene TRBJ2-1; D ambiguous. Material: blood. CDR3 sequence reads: CASSYSHGNEQFF. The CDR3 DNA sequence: TGTGCCAGCAGCTATTCCCATGGGAATGAGCAGTTCTTC.